This T cell receptor beta chain is drawn from a study of blood T cell repertoires in COVID-19. On the study more broadly: Whether acute or convalescent, the COVID-19 samples came from the United States, Italy and Spain.

Germline V gene data show CDR1 as MNHEY and CDR2 as SVGEGT. V gave up 0 bases and J gave up 0 bases, with 15 bases separating them. The CDR3 has 17 residues. The assay was immunoSEQ multiplex PCR, and TCRdb's table has in-frame clones only and misses some. The sample lists around 160,000 clones, 80% to 85% occurring once. Participants had their cohort set by participant-reported clinical history. This receptor was identified in a woman between 50 and 59 years old who had been exposed to COVID-19. The gene calls are TRBV6-2 or TRBV6-3 and TRBJ2-7; the D gene is possibly TRBD2 (6 bases). The sample was PBMCs or T cells enriched from blood (not recorded which). The CDR3 protein is CASSYSHISGRSYEQYF. DNA for the CDR3: TGTGCCAGCAGTTACTCGCACATTAGCGGCCGCTCCTACGAGCAGTACTTC.